Below are 19 T cell receptor beta chains sequenced from a single sample in a study of blood T cell repertoires in COVID-19. Measured with immunoSEQ multiplex PCR; TCRdb has only the in-frame clones, and not every one. The data hold approximately 180,000 clones, with around three quarters observed a single time. Sequenced: PBMCs or T cells enriched from blood (not recorded which). The receptors were sampled from a woman in her fifties or sixties with acute COVID-19.

V usage is TRBV30 and J usage is TRBJ1-4, with D possibly matching TRBD1 (5 bases). CDR1 is GTSNPN, CDR2 SVGIG, per germline (reference sequence). The CDR3 spans 13 residues. V lost 4 bases and J lost 8, with 14 bases in between. CDR3 sequence reads: CAWNLGVWEKLFF. As DNA, the CDR3 is TGTGCCTGGAACCTAGGGGTGTGGGAAAAACTGTTTTTT.

V is TRBV19 and J is TRBJ1-1, with 12 bases identical to TRBD1. There are 18 residues in the CDR3. Germline V lookup: CDR1 LNHDA, CDR2 SQIVND (reference sequence). V trimming: 8 bases; J trimming: 3 bases; junction bases outside the gene matches: 16. The CDR3 DNA reads TGTGCCAGTGGCCACCGGGACAGGGGGCGAGGAGTGGACACTGAAGCTTTCTTT. Amino acids: CASGHRDRGRGVDTEAFF.

The V and J genes are TRBV28 and TRBJ1-2; 10 bases align to TRBD1. After removal of 6 bases from V and 4 bases from J, the junction contained 11 bases not matched to a gene. The length of the CDR3 is 16 residues. Germline V gene data show CDR1 as MDHEN and CDR2 as SYDVKM. CDR3 in amino acids: CASSPGQGGAGYGYTF. CDR3 nucleotide sequence: TGTGCCAGCAGCCCAGGACAGGGGGGCGCCGGCTATGGCTACACCTTC.

This chain links TRBV4-1 with TRBJ2-7, with unresolved D. Per the germline V gene, CDR1 is MGHRA and CDR2 is YSYEKL. V dropped 6 bases and J dropped 2 bases, with 20 bases sitting between them. The length of the CDR3 is 16 residues. CDR3 DNA sequence: TGCGCCAGCAGTCCGGGTGACCGTTCTCCCGCCTACGAGCAGTACGTC. Translation gives CASSPGDRSPAYEQYV.

The V gene is TRBV24-1, the J gene TRBJ1-3; weak D call: TRBD1 (6 bases). With 4 bases removed from V and 0 bases from J, the gap between germline ends came to 9 bases. The V gene's germline CDR1 is KGHDR and CDR2 SFDVKD. The CDR3 has 15 amino acids. The CDR3 protein is CATSEGHGSGNTIYF. The DNA of the CDR3 is TGTGCCACCAGTGAGGGACACGGCTCTGGAAACACCATATATTTT.

V is TRBV7-8 and J is TRBJ1-6; D is ambiguous. Germline V lookup: CDR1 SGHVS, CDR2 FQNEAQ. CDR3 length: 15 amino acids. V was pared by 5 bases and J by 3 bases, with 11 bases between. The CDR3 DNA sequence: TGTGCCAGCAGCCTCCGGAGGGACTATAATTCACCCCTCCACTTT. Translating it yields CASSLRRDYNSPLHF.

The chain is built from TRBV3-1 (or the pseudogene TRBV3-2) and TRBJ1-5; D is undetermined. The ends were cut back, 0 bases at V and 8 bases at J, with 17 bases in the middle. This CDR3 contains 16 residues. CDR1 and CDR2 (germline): LGHDT, YNNKEL (reference sequence). The CDR3 region has the DNA TGTGCCAGCAGCCAAGAGTCATTGGGCCCCCGAGAGCCCCAGCATTTT. Translating gives CASSQESLGPREPQHF.

This clone appeared a few times. The chain recombines TRBV27 with TRBJ2-2; 8 bases align to TRBD1. The CDR3 extends over 15 amino acids. V lost 6 bases, J lost 6 bases, and 9 bases stayed unmatched. CDR1 MNHEY and CDR2 SMNVEV come from the germline V gene (reference sequence). CDR3 nucleotides: TGTGCCAGCAGCCCAGAGGGACAGGTGGCCGGGGAGCTGTTTTTT. This translates into CASSPEGQVAGELFF.

This chain connects TRBV29-1 to TRBJ2-5; 9 nucleotides match TRBD2. From germline, CDR1 is SQVTM and CDR2 ANQGSEA. The V gene end was trimmed by 4 bases and the J gene end by 2 bases; junction bases not matched to a gene: 5. CDR3 length: 14 residues. CDR3 sequence reads: CSVVPAGGQETQYF. CDR3 sequence (DNA): TGCAGCGTTGTCCCAGCGGGGGGACAAGAGACCCAGTACTTC.

V gene TRBV4-1 combines with J gene TRBJ2-5; unclear D gene. Germline CDR1 MGHRA, CDR2 YSYEKL. The CDR3 length is 16 residues. Trimming left V 2 bases short and J 5 bases short, with 18 bases between. The DNA for the CDR3 is TGCGCCAGCAGCCAAATTGGGTACTCCCCCGGGGAGACCCAGTACTTC. Protein: CASSQIGYSPGETQYF.

This chain links TRBV10-3 with TRBJ1-2, with D possibly matching TRBD1 (6 bases). V was cut by 6 bases and J by 2 bases, with 16 bases left in between. Germline V gives CDR1 ENHRY, CDR2 SYGVKD. The CDR3 runs 15 residues. CDR3 region: CAISASRDTNYGYTF. The CDR3, as DNA: TGTGCCATCAGCGCATCTAGGGACACGAACTATGGCTACACCTTC.

This rearrangement joins TRBV10-2 to TRBJ2-3, with D possibly TRBD1 on 5 matching bases. CDR1 and CDR2 (germline): WSHSY, SAAADI. The V end was cut by 4 bases, the J end by 1 base, with 9 bases between. The CDR3 totals 14 residues. The CDR3 spells CASSGGRGTDTQYF. The CDR3 DNA sequence: TGCGCCAGCAGTGGAGGCAGGGGCACAGATACGCAGTATTTT.

This sequence joins TRBV28 and TRBJ1-6; D uncertain. From germline, CDR1 is MDHEN and CDR2 SYDVKM. Trimming removed 4 bases from V and 8 bases from J, with 6 bases in between. The CDR3 is 12 residues long. The CDR3 reads CASSSEDSPLHF. As DNA, the CDR3 is TGTGCCAGCAGTTCGGAGGATTCACCCCTCCACTTT.

The rearrangement links TRBV6-5 to TRBJ2-7; D is unclear. The CDR3 totals 14 residues. Deletions cut 6 bases from V and 3 bases from J, with 15 bases between. Per the germline V gene, CDR1 is MNHEY and CDR2 is SVGAGI. CDR3 DNA: TGTGCCAGCAGGCCCTTGGGTACGGGCTACGAGCAGTACGTC. This translates into CASRPLGTGYEQYV.

A few counts support this clone. The V gene is TRBV5-6, the J gene TRBJ2-7; D remains ambiguous. V was pared by 2 bases and J by 0 bases, with 6 bases between. This CDR3 region has 13 residues. Germline CDR1 is SGHDT and CDR2 is YYEEEE. CDR3 sequence reads: CASSFQASYEQYV. CDR3 sequence (DNA): TGTGCCAGCAGCTTTCAGGCCTCCTACGAGCAGTACGTC.

J is TRBJ2-3 and V is TRBV28; no definite D call. The CDR3 has 12 amino acids. V shed 6 bases and J shed 2 bases, with 6 bases lying between them. The germline V gene encodes CDR1 MDHEN and CDR2 SYDVKM. CDR3 sequence reads: CASRAYTDTQYF. In DNA form, the CDR3 reads TGTGCCAGCAGAGCATACACAGATACGCAGTATTTT.

This sequence joins TRBV27 and TRBJ1-3; possible D gene TRBD1, 6 bases. The V end was cut by 6 bases, the J end by 2 bases, with 14 bases between. The CDR3 sequence is 15 residues long. Germline CDR1 MNHEY, CDR2 SMNVEV (reference sequence). The CDR3 loop reads CASSSGGRTGNTIYF. The CDR3 nucleotides are TGTGCCAGCAGCTCCGGGGGGCGCACTGGAAACACCATATATTTT.

This sequence joins TRBV6-6 and TRBJ1-2; D perhaps matches TRBD1 (5 bases). Trimming took off 11 bases at V and 8 bases at J, with 18 bases between the two ends. This CDR3 region has 12 residues. Germline V gives CDR1 MNHNY, CDR2 SVGAGI (reference sequence). CDR3 nucleotide sequence: TGTGCCTCGACGGCGGGGCTGGGAGGCTACACCTTC. Amino acid sequence: CASTAGLGGYTF.

The chain couples TRBV19 to TRBJ2-5; 9 positions agree with TRBD2. Trimming cost V 3 bases and J 4 bases; bases outside gene matches: 0. The CDR3 is 13 amino acids. Per the germline V gene, CDR1 is LNHDA and CDR2 is SQIVND (reference sequence). The CDR3, as DNA: TGTGCCAGTAGTATGACTAGCGGAGAGACCCAGTACTTC. It codes for CASSMTSGETQYF.